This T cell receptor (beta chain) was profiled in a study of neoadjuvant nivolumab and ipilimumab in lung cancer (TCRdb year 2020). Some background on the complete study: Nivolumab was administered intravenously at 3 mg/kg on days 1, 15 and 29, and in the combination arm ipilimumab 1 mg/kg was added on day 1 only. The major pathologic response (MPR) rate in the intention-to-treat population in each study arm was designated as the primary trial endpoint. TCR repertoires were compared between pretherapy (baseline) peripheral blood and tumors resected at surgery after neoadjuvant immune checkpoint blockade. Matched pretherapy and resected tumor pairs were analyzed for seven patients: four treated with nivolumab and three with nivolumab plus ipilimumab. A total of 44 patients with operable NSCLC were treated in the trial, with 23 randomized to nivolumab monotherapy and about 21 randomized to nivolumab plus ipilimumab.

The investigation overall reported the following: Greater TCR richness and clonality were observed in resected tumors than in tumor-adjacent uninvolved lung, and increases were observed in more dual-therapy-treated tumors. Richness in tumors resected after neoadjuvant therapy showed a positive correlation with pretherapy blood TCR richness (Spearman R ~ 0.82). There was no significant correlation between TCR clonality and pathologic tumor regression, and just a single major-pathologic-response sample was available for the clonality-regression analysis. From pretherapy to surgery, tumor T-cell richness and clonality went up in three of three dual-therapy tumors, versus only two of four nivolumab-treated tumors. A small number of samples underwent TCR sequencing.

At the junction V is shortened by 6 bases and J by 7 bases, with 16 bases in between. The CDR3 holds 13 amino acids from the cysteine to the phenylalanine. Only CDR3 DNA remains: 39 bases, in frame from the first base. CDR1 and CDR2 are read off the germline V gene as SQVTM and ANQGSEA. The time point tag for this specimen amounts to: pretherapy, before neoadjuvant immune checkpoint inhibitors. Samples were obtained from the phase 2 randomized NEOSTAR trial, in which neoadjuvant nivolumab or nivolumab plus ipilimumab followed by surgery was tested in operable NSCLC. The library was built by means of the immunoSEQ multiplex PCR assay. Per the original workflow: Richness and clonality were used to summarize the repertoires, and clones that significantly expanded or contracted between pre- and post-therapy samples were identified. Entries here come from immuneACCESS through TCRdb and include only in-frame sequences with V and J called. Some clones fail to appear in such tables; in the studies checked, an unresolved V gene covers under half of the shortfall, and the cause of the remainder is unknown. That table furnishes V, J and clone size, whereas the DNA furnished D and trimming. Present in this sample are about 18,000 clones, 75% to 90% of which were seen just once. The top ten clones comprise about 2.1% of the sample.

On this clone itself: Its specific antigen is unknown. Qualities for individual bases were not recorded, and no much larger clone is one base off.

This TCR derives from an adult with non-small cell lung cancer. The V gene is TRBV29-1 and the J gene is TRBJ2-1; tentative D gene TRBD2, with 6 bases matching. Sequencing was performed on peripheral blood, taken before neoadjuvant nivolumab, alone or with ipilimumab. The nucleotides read TGCAGCGTCTGGGCCGGGAGTCGTAATGAGCAGTTCTTC. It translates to CSVWAGSRNEQFF.